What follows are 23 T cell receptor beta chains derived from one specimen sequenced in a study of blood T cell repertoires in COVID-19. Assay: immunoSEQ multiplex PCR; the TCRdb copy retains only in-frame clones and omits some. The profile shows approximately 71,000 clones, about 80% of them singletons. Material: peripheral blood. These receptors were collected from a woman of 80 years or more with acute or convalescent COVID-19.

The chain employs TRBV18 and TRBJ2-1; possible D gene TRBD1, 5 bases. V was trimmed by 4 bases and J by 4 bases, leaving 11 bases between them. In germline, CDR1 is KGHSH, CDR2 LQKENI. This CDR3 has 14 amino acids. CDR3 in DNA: TGTGCCAGCTCACGGGGCGGCGGATACAATGAGCAGTTCTTC. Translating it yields CASSRGGGYNEQFF.

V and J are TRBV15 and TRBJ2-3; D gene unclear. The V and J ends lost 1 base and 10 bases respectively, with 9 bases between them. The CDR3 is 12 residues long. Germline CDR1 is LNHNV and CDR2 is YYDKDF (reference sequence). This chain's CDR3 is CATSRVASAQYF. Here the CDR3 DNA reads TGTGCCACCAGCAGAGTCGCGTCGGCGCAGTATTTT.

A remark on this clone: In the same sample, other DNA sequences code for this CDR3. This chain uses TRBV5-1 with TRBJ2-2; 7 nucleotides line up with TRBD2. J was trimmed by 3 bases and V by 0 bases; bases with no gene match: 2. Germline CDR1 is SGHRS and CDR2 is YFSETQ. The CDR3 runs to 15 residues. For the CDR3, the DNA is TGCGCCAGCAGCTTGGTGGGAGGGGACACCGGGGAGCTGTTTTTT. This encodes CASSLVGGDTGELFF.

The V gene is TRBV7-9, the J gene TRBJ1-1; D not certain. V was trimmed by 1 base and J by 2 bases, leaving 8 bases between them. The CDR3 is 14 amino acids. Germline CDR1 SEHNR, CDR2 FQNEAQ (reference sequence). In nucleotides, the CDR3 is TGTGCCAGCAGCTTAGACGGGGTCAACACTGAAGCTTTCTTT. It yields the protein CASSLDGVNTEAFF.

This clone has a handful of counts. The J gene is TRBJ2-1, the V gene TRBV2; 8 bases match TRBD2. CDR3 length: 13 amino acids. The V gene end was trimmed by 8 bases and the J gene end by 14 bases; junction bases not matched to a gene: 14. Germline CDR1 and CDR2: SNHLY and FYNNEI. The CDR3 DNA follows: TGTGCCAGCTCCGGGACTAGAGATATTGTAGAGTTCTTC. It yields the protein CASSGTRDIVEFF.

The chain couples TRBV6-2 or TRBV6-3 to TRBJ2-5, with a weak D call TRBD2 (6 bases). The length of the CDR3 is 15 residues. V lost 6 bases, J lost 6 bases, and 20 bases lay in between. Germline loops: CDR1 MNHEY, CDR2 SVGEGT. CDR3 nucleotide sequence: TGTGCCAGCAGCTCCTATGAGGCGGGACGGAAGACCCAGTACTTC. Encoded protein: CASSSYEAGRKTQYF.

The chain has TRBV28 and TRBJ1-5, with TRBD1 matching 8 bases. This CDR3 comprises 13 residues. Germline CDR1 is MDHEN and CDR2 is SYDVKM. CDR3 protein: CAWQGAGDQPQHF. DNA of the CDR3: TGTGCATGGCAGGGGGCGGGCGATCAGCCCCAGCATTTT.

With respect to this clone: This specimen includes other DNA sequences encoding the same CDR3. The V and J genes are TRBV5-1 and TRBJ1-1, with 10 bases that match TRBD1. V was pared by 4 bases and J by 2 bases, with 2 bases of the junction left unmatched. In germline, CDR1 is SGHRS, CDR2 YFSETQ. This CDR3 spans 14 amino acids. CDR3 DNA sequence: TGCGCCAGCAGCCGGGACAGGGGTAACACTGAAGCTTTCTTT. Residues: CASSRDRGNTEAFF.

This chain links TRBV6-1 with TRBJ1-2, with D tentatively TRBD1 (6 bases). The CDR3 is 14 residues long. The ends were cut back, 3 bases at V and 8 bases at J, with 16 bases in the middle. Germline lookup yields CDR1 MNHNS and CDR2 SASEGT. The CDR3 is CASSEGAQIRGYTF. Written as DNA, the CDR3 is TGTGCCAGCAGTGAGGGGGCACAGATTCGCGGCTACACCTTC.

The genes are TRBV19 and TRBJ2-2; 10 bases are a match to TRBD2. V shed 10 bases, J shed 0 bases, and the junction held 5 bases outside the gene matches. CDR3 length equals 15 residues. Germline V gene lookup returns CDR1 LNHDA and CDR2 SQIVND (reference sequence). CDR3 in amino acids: CATGLAGANTGELFF. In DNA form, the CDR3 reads TGTGCCACGGGGCTAGCGGGAGCGAACACCGGGGAGCTGTTTTTT. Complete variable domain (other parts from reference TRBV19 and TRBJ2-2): DGGITQSPKYLFRKEGQNVTLSCEQNLNHDAMYWYRQDPGQGLRLIYYSQIVNDFQKGDIAEGYSVSREKKESFPLTVTSAQKNPTAFYLCATGLAGANTGELFFGEGSRLTVL.

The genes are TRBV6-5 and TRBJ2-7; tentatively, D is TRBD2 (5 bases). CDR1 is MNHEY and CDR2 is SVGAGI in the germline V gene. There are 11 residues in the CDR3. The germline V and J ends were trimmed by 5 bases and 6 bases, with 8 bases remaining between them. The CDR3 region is CASSTGFEQYF. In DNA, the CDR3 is TGTGCCAGCAGTACGGGGTTCGAGCAGTACTTC.

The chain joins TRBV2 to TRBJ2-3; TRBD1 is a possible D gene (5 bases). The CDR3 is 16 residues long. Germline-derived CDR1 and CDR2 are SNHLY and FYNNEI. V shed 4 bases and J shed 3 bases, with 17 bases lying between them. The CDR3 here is CASSVGLPGITDTQYF. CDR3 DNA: TGTGCCAGCAGTGTGGGGCTCCCAGGGATAACAGATACGCAGTATTTT.

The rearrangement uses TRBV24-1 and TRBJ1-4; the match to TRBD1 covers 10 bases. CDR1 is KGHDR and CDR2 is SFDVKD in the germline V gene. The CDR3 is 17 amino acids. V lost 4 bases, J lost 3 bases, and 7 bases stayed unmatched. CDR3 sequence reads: CATSDPGTGEANEKLFF. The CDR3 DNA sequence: TGTGCCACCAGTGACCCCGGGACAGGGGAGGCTAATGAAAAACTGTTTTTT.

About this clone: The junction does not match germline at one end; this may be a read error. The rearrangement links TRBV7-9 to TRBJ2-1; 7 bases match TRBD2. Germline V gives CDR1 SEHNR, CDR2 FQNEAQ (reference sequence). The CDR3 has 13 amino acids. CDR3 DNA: TGTGCCAGCAGCCTAGCCGCGGGGGATGAGCAGTTCTTC. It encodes CASSLAAGDEQFF.

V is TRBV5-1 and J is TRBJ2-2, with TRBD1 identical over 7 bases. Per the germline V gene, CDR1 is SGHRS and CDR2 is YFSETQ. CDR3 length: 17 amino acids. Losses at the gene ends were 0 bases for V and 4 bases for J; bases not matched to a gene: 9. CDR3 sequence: CASSLEFVGDSTGELFF. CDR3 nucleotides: TGCGCCAGCAGCTTGGAGTTCGTGGGGGACAGCACCGGGGAGCTGTTTTTT.

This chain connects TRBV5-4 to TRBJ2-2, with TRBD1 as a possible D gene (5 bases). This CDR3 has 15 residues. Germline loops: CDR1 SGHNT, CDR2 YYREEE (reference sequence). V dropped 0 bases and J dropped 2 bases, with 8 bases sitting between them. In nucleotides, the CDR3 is TGTGCCAGCAGCTTGGCAGGGCTTAACACCGGGGAGCTGTTTTTT. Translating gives CASSLAGLNTGELFF.

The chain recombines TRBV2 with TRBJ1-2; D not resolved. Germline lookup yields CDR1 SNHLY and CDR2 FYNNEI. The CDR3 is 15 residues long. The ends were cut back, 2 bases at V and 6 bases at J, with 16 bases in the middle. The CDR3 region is CASSEPLGLADGYTF. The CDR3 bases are TGTGCCAGCAGTGAACCCCTTGGACTTGCCGATGGCTACACCTTC.

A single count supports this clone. In DNA form, the CDR3 reads TGTGCCAGCAGCTCGTCCGGGACAAGCTACGAGCAGTACTTC. Translated, it gives CASSSSGTSYEQYF. This chain joins TRBV7-9 and TRBJ2-7; D might be TRBD1 (6 bases). There are 14 residues in the CDR3. V lost 4 bases and J lost 3, with 13 bases in between. Germline values: CDR1 SEHNR, CDR2 FQNEAQ (reference sequence).

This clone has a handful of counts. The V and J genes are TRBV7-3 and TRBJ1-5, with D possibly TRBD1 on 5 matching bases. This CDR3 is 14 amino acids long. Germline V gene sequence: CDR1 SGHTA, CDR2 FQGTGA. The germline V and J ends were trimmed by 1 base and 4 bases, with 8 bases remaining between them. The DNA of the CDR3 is TGTGCCAGCAGCTTAAGCGGGGGTAATCAGCCCCAGCATTTT. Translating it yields CASSLSGGNQPQHF.

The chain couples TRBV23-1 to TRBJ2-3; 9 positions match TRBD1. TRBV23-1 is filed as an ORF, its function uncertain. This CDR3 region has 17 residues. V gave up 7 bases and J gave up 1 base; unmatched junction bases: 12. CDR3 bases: TGCGCCAGCAAACCACCCCCCGGGACAGGGCGCACAGATACGCAGTATTTT. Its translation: CASKPPPGTGRTDTQYF.

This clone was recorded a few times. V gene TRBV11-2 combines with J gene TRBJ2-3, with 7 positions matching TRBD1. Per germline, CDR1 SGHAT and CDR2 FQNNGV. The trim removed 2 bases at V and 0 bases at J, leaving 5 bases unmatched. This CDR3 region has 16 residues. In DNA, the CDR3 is TGTGCCAGCAGCTTACAGGGGGTCCCTAGCACAGATACGCAGTATTTT. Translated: CASSLQGVPSTDTQYF.

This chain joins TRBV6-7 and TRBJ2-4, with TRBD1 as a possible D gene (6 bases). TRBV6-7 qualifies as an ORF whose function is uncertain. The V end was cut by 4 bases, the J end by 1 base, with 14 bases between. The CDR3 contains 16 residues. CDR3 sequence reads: CASSCVPGQAKNIQYF. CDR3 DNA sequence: TGTGCCAGCAGTTGCGTTCCTGGACAGGCCAAAAACATTCAGTACTTC.

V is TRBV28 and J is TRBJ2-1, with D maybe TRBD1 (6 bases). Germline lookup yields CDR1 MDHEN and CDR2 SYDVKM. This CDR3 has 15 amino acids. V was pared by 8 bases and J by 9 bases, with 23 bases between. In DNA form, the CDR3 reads TGTGCCAGCCTAGGGGGACAATTTTTTGGCGGTGAGCAGTTCTTC. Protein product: CASLGGQFFGGEQFF.